The next 24 T cell receptor beta chains were all read from a single sample in a study of human T cells and chemical hapten exposure. One entry per CDR3 protein, called by TCRdb with MiXCR from the RACE reads. The table includes tens of thousands of distinct CDR3 sequences, about 10% detected once. Time point specified: patch test 1, 2 weeks after DPC sensitization. Regarding treatment: therapeutic diphenylcyclopropenone sensitization with weekly scalp DPC. The sample here was whole blood, taken in connection with sensitization to the hapten diphenylcyclopropenone (DPC). The receptors stem from a woman between 45 and 60 years old with alopecia areata. Some clones in this sample may be carry-over from other donors' samples.

This clonotype has just a few counts. The gene calls are TRBV3-1 and TRBJ2-1, with TRBD1 matching 8 bases. Germline lookup yields CDR1 LGHDT and CDR2 YNNKEL (reference sequence). CDR3 size: 15 residues. The V gene end was trimmed by 4 bases and the J gene end by 7 bases; junction bases not matched to a gene: 9. The CDR3 DNA is TGTGCCAGCAGCCTGGACAGGGCCCTCGAGAATGAGCAGTTCTTC. Translation: CASSLDRALENEQFF.

There are many counts of this clonotype. The chain has TRBV28 and TRBJ2-2; 9 nucleotides match TRBD1. Germline-derived CDR1 and CDR2 are MDHEN and SYDVKM. Trimming cost V 6 bases and J 0 bases; bases outside gene matches: 5. CDR3 length equals 16 residues. Here the CDR3 DNA reads TGTGCCAGCAGGCCTTGGACAGGGGCGAACACCGGGGAGCTGTTTTTT. It codes for CASRPWTGANTGELFF.

This clonotype was seen many times. DNA for the CDR3: TGCAGTGCTAGATCGGGGAACACTGAAGCTTTCTTT. Translation gives CSARSGNTEAFF. This chain uses TRBV20-1 with TRBJ1-1; D not certain. CDR3 length: 12 residues. Between the trimmed V and J ends, which lost 2 bases and 1 base, there was a span of 5 bases. Germline V gene lookup returns CDR1 DFQATT and CDR2 SNEGSKA (reference sequence).

The sample holds many counts of this clonotype. J is TRBJ1-6 and V is TRBV2; 7 positions agree with TRBD1. Looked up from germline, CDR1 is SNHLY and CDR2 is FYNNEI. Losses at the gene ends were 4 bases for V and 4 bases for J; bases not matched to a gene: 7. CDR3 size: 16 residues. The CDR3 loop reads CASSARTTGYNSPLHF. CDR3 nucleotides: TGTGCCAGCAGTGCCCGTACGACAGGGTATAATTCACCCCTCCACTTT. The full variable domain, rest sourced from reference TRBV2 and TRBJ1-6, is EPEVTQTPSHQVTQMGQEVILRCVPISNHLYFYWYRQILGQKVEFLVSFYNNEISEKSEIFDDQFSVERPDGSNFTLKIRSTKLEDSAMYFCASSARTTGYNSPLHFGNGTRLTVT.

The gene calls are TRBV4-1 and TRBJ1-5; D is undetermined. The germline V and J ends were trimmed by 0 bases and 9 bases, with 9 bases remaining between them. CDR1 and CDR2 from the germline V gene are MGHRA and YSYEKL. CDR3 length: 13 amino acids. The CDR3 DNA is TGCGCCAGCAGCCAAGAAATTAGGGCGCCCCAGCATTTT. This codes for CASSQEIRAPQHF.

This chain links TRBV28 with TRBJ2-3, with TRBD2 matching 8 bases. Trimming at V came to 4 bases and at J to 4 bases, leaving 7 bases not matched to a gene. The CDR3 runs 15 residues. Germline-derived CDR1 and CDR2 are MDHEN and SYDVKM. The CDR3 DNA reads TGTGCCAGCAGTTCCCCCGGGAGGGGGGCAGATACGCAGTATTTT. The encoded protein is CASSSPGRGADTQYF.

This clonotype was found many times. The chain is built from TRBV20-1 and TRBJ2-3; D is uncertain. The CDR3 has 14 residues. Germline values: CDR1 DFQATT, CDR2 SNEGSKA (reference sequence). The V and J ends lost 3 bases and 3 bases respectively, with 13 bases between them. CDR3 residues: CSASRWPRTDTQYF. The CDR3 DNA sequence: TGCAGTGCTAGTCGATGGCCTCGGACAGATACGCAGTATTTT.

The chain is built from TRBV7-9 and TRBJ1-4; the D gene is possibly TRBD1 (6 bases). Trimming cost V 5 bases and J 6 bases, with 10 bases left between them. CDR3 length: 13 amino acids. Germline V gene lookup returns CDR1 SEHNR and CDR2 FQNEAQ (reference sequence). CDR3 coding DNA: TGTGCCAGCAGCCGGGACACTGATGAAAAACTGTTTTTT. It yields the protein CASSRDTDEKLFF.

This clonotype has a handful of counts. For the CDR3, the DNA is TGTGCCAGCAGTACCGGGACAGGGGGTTATGGCTACACCTTC. As protein: CASSTGTGGYGYTF. The chain uses TRBV6-6 and TRBJ1-2, with 11 bases fitting TRBD1. Germline V gives CDR1 MNHNY, CDR2 SVGAGI (reference sequence). V dropped 5 bases and J dropped 5; count of bases not matched to a gene: 4. CDR3 size: 14 residues.

The sample holds a few counts of this clonotype. V and J are TRBV11-3 and TRBJ2-1; 11 bases match TRBD2. J was trimmed by 8 bases and V by 5 bases; bases with no gene match: 11. The length of the CDR3 is 16 residues. From germline, CDR1 is SGHNT and CDR2 YENEEA. The CDR3 loop is CASSPRGSGGGYEQFF. As DNA, the CDR3 is TGTGCCAGCAGCCCCCGGGGTAGCGGGGGGGGCTATGAGCAGTTCTTC.

This clonotype was counted ten times or more. This chain's CDR3 is CASSLGRDNEQFF. The CDR3 region has the DNA TGTGCCAGCAGCTTGGGCAGGGACAATGAGCAGTTCTTC. The chain recombines TRBV7-2 with TRBJ2-1; a possible D gene is TRBD1 (5 bases). CDR3 length: 13 residues. Germline V gene data show CDR1 as SGHTA and CDR2 as FQGNSA. Trimming stripped 3 bases from V and 5 bases from J, with 8 bases between.

The rearrangement joins TRBV6-4 to TRBJ2-4; a possible D gene is TRBD2 (5 bases). CDR3 length equals 14 residues. Germline-derived CDR1 and CDR2 are MRHNA and SNTAGT. Trimming removed 3 bases from V and 8 bases from J, with 14 bases in between. This chain's CDR3 is CASSESHPGDIQYF. In DNA, the CDR3 is TGTGCCAGCAGTGAAAGCCACCCCGGGGACATTCAGTACTTC.

Remarks on this clonotype: Being one base from a much bigger clone, this may be a read error. The chain recombines TRBV5-1 with TRBJ2-7; D is uncertain. Looked up from germline, CDR1 is SGHRS and CDR2 is YFSETQ. The CDR3 runs 14 residues. In nucleotides, the CDR3 is TGCGTCAGCAGCAATCTTGGCCGAGACTACGAGCAGTACTTC. Encoded protein: CVSSNLGRDYEQYF. Complete variable domain (other parts from reference TRBV5-1 and TRBJ2-7): KAGVTQTPRYLIKTRGQQVTLSCSPISGHRSVSWYQQTPGQGLQFLFEYFSETQRNKGNFPGRFSGRQFSNSRSEMNVSTLELGDSALYLCVSSNLGRDYEQYFGPGTRLTVT.

This clonotype was detected ten times or more. V usage is TRBV18 and J usage is TRBJ1-1; weak D call: TRBD1 (5 bases). Germline CDR1 is KGHSH and CDR2 is LQKENI. The CDR3 is 13 residues long. Deletions cut 4 bases from V and 1 base from J, with 7 bases between. The CDR3 sequence is CASSQGRNTEAFF. The CDR3 region has the DNA TGTGCCAGCTCACAGGGGAGGAACACTGAAGCTTTCTTT.

This clonotype was detected ten times or more. This chain connects TRBV2 to TRBJ1-1; possibly TRBD1 for D (5 bases). In germline, CDR1 is SNHLY, CDR2 FYNNEI. The CDR3 consists of 12 residues. V was cut by 4 bases and J by 4 bases, with 7 bases left in between. This CDR3 is CASSAGGTEAFF. The CDR3 region has the DNA TGTGCCAGCAGTGCGGGGGGCACTGAAGCTTTCTTT.

The gene calls are TRBV7-2 and TRBJ1-2; possible D gene TRBD1, 5 bases. CDR3 length equals 13 residues. Trimming took 5 bases from V and 3 from J, leaving 10 bases between them. Germline V gene sequence: CDR1 SGHTA, CDR2 FQGNSA. The CDR3 spells CASSPDTYYGYTF. The CDR3 nucleotides read TGTGCCAGCAGCCCGGACACTTACTATGGCTACACCTTC.

The rearrangement joins TRBV19 to TRBJ2-7, with D possibly TRBD2 on 6 matching bases. The length of the CDR3 is 14 residues. V dropped 6 bases and J dropped 0 bases, with 12 bases sitting between them. The germline gives CDR1 LNHDA, CDR2 SQIVND (reference sequence). CDR3 amino acids: CASRRDGSSYEQYF. CDR3 sequence (DNA): TGTGCCAGTAGAAGGGACGGGAGCTCCTACGAGCAGTACTTC. The full variable domain, rest sourced from reference TRBV19 and TRBJ2-7, is DGGITQSPKYLFRKEGQNVTLSCEQNLNHDAMYWYRQDPGQGLRLIYYSQIVNDFQKGDIAEGYSVSREKKESFPLTVTSAQKNPTAFYLCASRRDGSSYEQYFGPGTRLTVT.

A few counts support this clonotype. The chain carries TRBV7-2 and TRBJ1-5; 7 bases are shared with TRBD1. Germline CDR1 is SGHTA and CDR2 is FQGNSA. There are 13 residues in the CDR3. V was pared by 2 bases and J by 7 bases, with 2 bases of the junction left unmatched. Here the CDR3 DNA reads TGTGCCAGCAGCTTACAGGGGGAGCAGCCCCAGCATTTT. Encoded protein: CASSLQGEQPQHF.

The chain carries TRBV7-2 and TRBJ1-1, with D hard to call. CDR1 and CDR2 (germline): SGHTA, FQGNSA. CDR3 length: 15 amino acids. V lost 1 base and J lost 0, with 9 bases in between. CDR3 sequence (DNA): TGTGCCAGCAGCTTAGATGCAGGTTTGAACACTGAAGCTTTCTTT. Amino acid sequence: CASSLDAGLNTEAFF. The variable domain in full, completed from reference TRBV7-2 and TRBJ1-1, reads GAGVSQSPSNKVTEKGKDVELRCDPISGHTALYWYRQSLGQGLEFLIYFQGNSAPDKSGLPSDRFSAERTGGSVSTLTIQRTQQEDSAVYLCASSLDAGLNTEAFFGQGTRLTVV.

This clonotype was counted many times. This chain joins TRBV7-2 and TRBJ1-6, with D possibly being TRBD1 (6 bases). The CDR3 totals 16 residues. Germline CDR1 SGHTA, CDR2 FQGNSA. V lost 1 base, J lost 3 bases, and 10 bases lay in between. The CDR3 DNA sequence: TGTGCCAGCAGCTTAGATGACAGGCACTATAATTCACCCCTCCACTTT. This codes for CASSLDDRHYNSPLHF.

This clonotype was counted between two and nine times. This chain links TRBV7-2 with TRBJ1-2; TRBD1 matches 10 bases. In germline, CDR1 is SGHTA, CDR2 FQGNSA. The CDR3 length is 16 residues. V was pared by 7 bases and J by 4 bases, with 12 bases of the junction left unmatched. CDR3 nucleotides: TGTGCCAGCACCACGGGTGACAGGGGGCCTCTCTATGGCTACACCTTC. Residues: CASTTGDRGPLYGYTF.

With regard to this clonotype: The conserved closing phenylalanine or tryptophan is absent in this CDR3, likely reflecting a read error. The chain couples TRBV20-1 to TRBJ2-1; D is ambiguous. V gave up 6 bases and J gave up 4 bases, with 25 bases separating them. The CDR3 length is 17 residues. Per germline, CDR1 DFQATT and CDR2 SNEGSKA (reference sequence). The CDR3 spells CSAESDFLEPSYNEQFY. CDR3 nucleotides: TGCAGTGCGGAATCTGACTTCTTGGAACCGAGTTACAATGAGCAGTTCTAC.

V gene TRBV27 combines with J gene TRBJ1-6; D is possibly TRBD1 (6 bases). In germline, CDR1 is MNHEY, CDR2 SMNVEV (reference sequence). V was shortened by 3 bases and J by 7 bases, with 16 bases between the two germline ends. This CDR3 is built from 16 residues. The CDR3 DNA sequence: TGTGCCAGCAGTTTGACCGCAGGGGCTCCGAATTCACCCCTCCACTTT. Translation: CASSLTAGAPNSPLHF.

This clonotype showed up just a few times. V is TRBV29-1 and J is TRBJ2-1; 7 bases align to TRBD1. There are 13 residues in the CDR3. The V segment lost 6 bases and the J segment 2 bases; nucleotides outside the gene matches: 4. Germline V gene lookup returns CDR1 SQVTM and CDR2 ANQGSEA. CDR3 sequence: CSVRQGPYNEQFF. The CDR3 nucleotides read TGCAGCGTGCGACAGGGCCCCTACAATGAGCAGTTCTTC.